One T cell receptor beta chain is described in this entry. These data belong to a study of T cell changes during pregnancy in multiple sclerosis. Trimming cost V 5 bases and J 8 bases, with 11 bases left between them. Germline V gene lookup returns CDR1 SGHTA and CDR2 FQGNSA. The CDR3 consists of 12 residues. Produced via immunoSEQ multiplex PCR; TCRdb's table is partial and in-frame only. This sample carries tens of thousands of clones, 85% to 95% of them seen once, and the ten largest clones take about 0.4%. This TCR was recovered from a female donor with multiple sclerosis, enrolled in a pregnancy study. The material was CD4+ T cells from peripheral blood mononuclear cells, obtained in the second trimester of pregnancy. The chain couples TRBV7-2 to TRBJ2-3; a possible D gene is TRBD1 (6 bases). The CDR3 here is CASSQQGGTQYF. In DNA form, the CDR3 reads TGTGCCAGCAGCCAACAGGGCGGTACGCAGTATTTT.